What follows is one T cell receptor (beta chain) and its context. MiXCR, applied by TCRdb to the reads, yields one record per CDR3 protein. This sample has more than 650,000 distinct CDR3 sequences, with 35% found just once. The data stem from a study of T cell repertoires in cytomegalovirus infection. Study-wide background: Public signatures in TCR beta pointed to CMV infection and matching HLA type.

Germline V lookup: CDR1 MGHRA, CDR2 YSYEKL. This CDR3 has 17 amino acids. Material for sequencing was PBMCs. V usage is TRBV4-1 and J usage is TRBJ2-4; perhaps TRBD2 as D (7 bases). The TCR sequence derives from a human donor in good health (CMV status not recorded). Some clones in this sample may be carry-over from other donors' samples. The CDR3, as DNA: TGCTCCGGCAGCCAAGGGGGGGGGGGAGTGTCCAAAAACATTCAGTACTTC. Translated, it gives CSGSQGGGGVSKNIQYF.